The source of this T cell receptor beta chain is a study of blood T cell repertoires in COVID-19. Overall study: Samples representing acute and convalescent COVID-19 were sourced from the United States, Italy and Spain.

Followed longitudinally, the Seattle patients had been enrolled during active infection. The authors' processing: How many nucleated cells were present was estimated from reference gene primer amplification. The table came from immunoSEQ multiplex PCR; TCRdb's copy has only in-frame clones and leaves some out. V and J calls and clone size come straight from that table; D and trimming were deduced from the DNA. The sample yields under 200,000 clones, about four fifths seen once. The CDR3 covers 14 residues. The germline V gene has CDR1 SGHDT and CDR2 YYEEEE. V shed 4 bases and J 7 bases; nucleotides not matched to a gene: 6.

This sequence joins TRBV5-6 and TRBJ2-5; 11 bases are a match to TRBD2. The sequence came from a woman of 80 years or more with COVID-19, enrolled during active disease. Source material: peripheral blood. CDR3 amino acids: CASSLAGGLGTQYF. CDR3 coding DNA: TGTGCCAGCAGCCTAGCGGGGGGCCTTGGGACCCAGTACTTC. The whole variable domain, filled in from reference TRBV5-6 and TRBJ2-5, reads DAGVTQSPTHLIKTRGQQVTLRCSPKSGHDTVSWYQQALGQGPQFIFQYYEEEERQRGNFPDRFSGHQFPNYSSELNVNALLLGDSALYLCASSLAGGLGTQYFGPGTRLLVL.